The present T cell receptor beta chain was sequenced within a study of T cell responses to AZD1222 COVID-19 vaccine. Study-level points and caveats: Across spike, vaccine-associated CD4 TCRs were found, dominant at 160-218 and 743-854. Unmutated variant regions are reportedly targeted by nearly half of spike-specific TCRs. Samples come after the peak T cell response, not at day 14.

The germline V and J ends were trimmed by 0 bases and 7 bases, with 13 bases remaining between them. The CDR3 spans 14 residues. Looked up from germline, CDR1 is SGHRS and CDR2 is YFSETQ. TCRdb's copy holds only in-frame clones and misses some; the assay was immunoSEQ multiplex PCR. The data contain around 120,000 clones, around 84% of them singletons. On this clone itself: What it binds is unknown.

The sample was peripheral blood, taken 28 days after the second AZD1222 dose. The receptor was derived from an adult who received the AZD1222 COVID-19 vaccine. The rearrangement uses TRBV5-1 and TRBJ1-2, with D possibly TRBD1 on 6 matching bases. The CDR3 coding sequence is TGCGCCAGCAGCTTGGGGGCAGGGGATCGTGGCTACACCTTC. Translating gives CASSLGAGDRGYTF.